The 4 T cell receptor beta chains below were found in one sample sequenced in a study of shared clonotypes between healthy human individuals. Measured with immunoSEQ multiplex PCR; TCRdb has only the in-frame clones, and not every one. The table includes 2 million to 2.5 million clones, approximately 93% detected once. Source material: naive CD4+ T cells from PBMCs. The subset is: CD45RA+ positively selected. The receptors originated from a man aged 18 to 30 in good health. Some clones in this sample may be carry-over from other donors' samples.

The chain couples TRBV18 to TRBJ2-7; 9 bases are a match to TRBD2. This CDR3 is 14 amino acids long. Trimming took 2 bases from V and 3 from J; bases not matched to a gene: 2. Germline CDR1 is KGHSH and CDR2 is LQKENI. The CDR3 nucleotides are TGTGCCAGCTCACCAAGCGGGAGGAACTACGAGCAGTACTTC. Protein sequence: CASSPSGRNYEQYF.

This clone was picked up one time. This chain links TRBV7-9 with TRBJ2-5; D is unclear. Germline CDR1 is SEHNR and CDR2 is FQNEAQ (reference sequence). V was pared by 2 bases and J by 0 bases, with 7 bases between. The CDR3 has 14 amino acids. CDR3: CASSLMGYQETQYF. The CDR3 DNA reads TGTGCCAGCAGCTTAATGGGATACCAAGAGACCCAGTACTTC.

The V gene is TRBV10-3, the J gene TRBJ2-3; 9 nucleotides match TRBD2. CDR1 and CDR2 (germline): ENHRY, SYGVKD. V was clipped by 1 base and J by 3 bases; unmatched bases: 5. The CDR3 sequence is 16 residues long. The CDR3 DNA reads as TGTGCCATCAGTGAGTATGCGGGAGGGAGTACAGATACGCAGTATTTT. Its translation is CAISEYAGGSTDTQYF.

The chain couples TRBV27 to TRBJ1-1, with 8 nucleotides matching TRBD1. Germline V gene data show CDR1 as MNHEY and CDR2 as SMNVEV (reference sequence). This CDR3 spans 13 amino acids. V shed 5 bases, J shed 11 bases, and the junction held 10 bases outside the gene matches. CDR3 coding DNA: TGTGCCAGCAGTCTAATCAGGGGGCGGGCGGCTTTCTTT. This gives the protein CASSLIRGRAAFF.